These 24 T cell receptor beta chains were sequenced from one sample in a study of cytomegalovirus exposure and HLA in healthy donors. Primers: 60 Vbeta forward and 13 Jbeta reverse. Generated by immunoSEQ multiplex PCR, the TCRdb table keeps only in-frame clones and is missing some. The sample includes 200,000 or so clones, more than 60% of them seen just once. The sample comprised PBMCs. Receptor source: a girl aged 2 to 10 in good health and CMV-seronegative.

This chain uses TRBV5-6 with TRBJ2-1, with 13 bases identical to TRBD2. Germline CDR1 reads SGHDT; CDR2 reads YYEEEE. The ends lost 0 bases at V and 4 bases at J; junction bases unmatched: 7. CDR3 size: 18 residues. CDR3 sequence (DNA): TGTGCCAGCAGCTTGGATTTTGGGACTAGCGGGGTTTACAATGAGCAGTTCTTC. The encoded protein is CASSLDFGTSGVYNEQFF.

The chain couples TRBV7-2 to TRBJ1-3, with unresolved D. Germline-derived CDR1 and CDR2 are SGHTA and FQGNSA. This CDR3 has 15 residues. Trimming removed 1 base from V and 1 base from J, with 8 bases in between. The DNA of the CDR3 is TGTGCCAGCAGCTTAGTATCGGGGTCTGGAAACACCATATATTTT. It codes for CASSLVSGSGNTIYF. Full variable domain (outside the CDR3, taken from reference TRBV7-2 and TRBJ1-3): GAGVSQSPSNKVTEKGKDVELRCDPISGHTALYWYRQSLGQGLEFLIYFQGNSAPDKSGLPSDRFSAERTGGSVSTLTIQRTQQEDSAVYLCASSLVSGSGNTIYFGEGSWLTVV.

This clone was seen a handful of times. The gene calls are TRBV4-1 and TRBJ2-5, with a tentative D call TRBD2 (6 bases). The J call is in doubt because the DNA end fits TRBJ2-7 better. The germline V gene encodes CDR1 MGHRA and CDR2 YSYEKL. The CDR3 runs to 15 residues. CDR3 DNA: TGCGCCAGCAGCCAAGCTTACGGCGGGGTATACGAGCAGTACTTC. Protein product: CASSQAYGGVYEQYF.

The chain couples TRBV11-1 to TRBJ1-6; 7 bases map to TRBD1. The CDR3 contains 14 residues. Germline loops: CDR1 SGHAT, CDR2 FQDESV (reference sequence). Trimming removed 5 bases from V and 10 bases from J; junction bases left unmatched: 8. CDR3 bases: TGTGCCAGCAGCCGGAGACAGGGCGGCTCACCCCTCCACTTT. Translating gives CASSRRQGGSPLHF.

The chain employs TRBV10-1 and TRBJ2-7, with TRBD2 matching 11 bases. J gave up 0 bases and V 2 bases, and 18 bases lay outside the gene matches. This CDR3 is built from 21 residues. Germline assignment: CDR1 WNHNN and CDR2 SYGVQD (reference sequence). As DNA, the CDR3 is TGCGCCAGCAGTGAGATTTTCGAGCTAGCGGGGGGTCTAATGAGCTCCTACGAGCAGTACTTC. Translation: CASSEIFELAGGLMSSYEQYF.

In nucleotides, the CDR3 is TGTGCCAGCTCACCGGGCAGTCCCTCGAGCTCCTACGAGCAGTACTTC. Encoded protein: CASSPGSPSSSYEQYF. The gene calls are TRBV18 and TRBJ2-7; the D is unclear. Germline V gene data show CDR1 as KGHSH and CDR2 as LQKENI. This CDR3 comprises 16 residues. V shed 3 bases and J shed 0 bases, with 15 bases lying between them.

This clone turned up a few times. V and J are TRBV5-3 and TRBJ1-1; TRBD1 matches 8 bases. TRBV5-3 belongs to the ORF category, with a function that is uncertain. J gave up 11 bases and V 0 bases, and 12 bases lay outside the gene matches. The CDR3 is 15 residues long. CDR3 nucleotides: TGTGCCAGAAGCTTGGGTTTGGGCCATACAGGGGGGGCTTTCTTT. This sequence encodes CARSLGLGHTGGAFF.

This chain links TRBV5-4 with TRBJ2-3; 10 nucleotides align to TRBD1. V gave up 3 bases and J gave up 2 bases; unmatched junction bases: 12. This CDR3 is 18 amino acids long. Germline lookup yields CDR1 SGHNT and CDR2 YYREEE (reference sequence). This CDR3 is CASSYGSGQGSYTDTQYF. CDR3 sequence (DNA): TGTGCCAGCAGCTATGGTTCGGGACAGGGGTCTTACACAGATACGCAGTATTTT. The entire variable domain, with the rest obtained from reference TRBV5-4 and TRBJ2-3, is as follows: ETGVTQSPTHLIKTRGQQVTLRCSSQSGHNTVSWYQQALGQGPQFIFQYYREEENGRGNFPPRFSGLQFPNYSSELNVNALELDDSALYLCASSYGSGQGSYTDTQYFGPGTRLTVL.

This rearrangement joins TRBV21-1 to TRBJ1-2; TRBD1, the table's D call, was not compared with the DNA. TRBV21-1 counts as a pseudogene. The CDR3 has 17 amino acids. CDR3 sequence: CASSKEHSGRANYGYTF. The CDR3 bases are TGTGCCAGCAGCAAAGAGCATTCTGGCAGGGCGAACTATGGCTACACCTTC.

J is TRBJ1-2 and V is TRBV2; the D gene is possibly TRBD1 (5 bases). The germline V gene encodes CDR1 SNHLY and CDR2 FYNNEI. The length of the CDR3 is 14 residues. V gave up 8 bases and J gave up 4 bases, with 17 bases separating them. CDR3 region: CASRRTGVRYGYTF. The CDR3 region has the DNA TGTGCCAGCCGTCGAACGGGGGTCCGCTATGGCTACACCTTC.

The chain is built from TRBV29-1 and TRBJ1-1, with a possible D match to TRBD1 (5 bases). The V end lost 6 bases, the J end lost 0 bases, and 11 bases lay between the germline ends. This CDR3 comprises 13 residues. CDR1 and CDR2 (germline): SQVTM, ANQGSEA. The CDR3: CSVDDSLNTEAFF. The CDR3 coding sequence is TGCAGCGTGGATGACAGCCTGAACACTGAAGCTTTCTTT.

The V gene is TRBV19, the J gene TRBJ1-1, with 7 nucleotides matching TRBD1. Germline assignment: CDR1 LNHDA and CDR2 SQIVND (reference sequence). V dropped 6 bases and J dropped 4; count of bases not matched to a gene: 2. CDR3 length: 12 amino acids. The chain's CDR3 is CASRTGTTEAFF. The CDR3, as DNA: TGTGCCAGTAGGACAGGGACCACTGAAGCTTTCTTT.

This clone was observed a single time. DNA for the CDR3: TGTGCCAGTACCCTCCACGGGGGGGCCGGATACAATGAGCAGTTCTTC. Translation: CASTLHGGAGYNEQFF. This sequence joins TRBV6-4 and TRBJ2-1; 8 nucleotides agree with TRBD2. This CDR3 contains 16 residues. The V gene's germline CDR1 is MRHNA and CDR2 SNTAGT. V dropped 9 bases and J dropped 4; count of bases not matched to a gene: 14.

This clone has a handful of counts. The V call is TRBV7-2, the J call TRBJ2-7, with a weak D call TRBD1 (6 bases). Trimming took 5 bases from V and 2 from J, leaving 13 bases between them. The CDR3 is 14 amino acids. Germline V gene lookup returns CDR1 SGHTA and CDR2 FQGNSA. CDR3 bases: TGTGCCAGCAGCCCCGGACAGAGAGCCTACGAGCAGTACTTC. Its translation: CASSPGQRAYEQYF.

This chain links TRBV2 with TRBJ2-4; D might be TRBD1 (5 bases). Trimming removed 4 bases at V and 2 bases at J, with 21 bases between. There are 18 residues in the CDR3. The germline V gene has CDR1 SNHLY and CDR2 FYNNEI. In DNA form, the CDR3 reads TGTGCCAGCAGTGTACCCCAGGGTGGTGGAGTACCCAAAAACATTCAGTACTTC. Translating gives CASSVPQGGGVPKNIQYF.

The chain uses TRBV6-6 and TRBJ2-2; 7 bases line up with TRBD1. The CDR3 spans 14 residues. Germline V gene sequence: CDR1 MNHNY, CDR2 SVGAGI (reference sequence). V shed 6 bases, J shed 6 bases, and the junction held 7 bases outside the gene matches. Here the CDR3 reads CASRGDSGAGELFF. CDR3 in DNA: TGTGCCAGCAGGGGGGACAGTGGTGCCGGGGAGCTGTTTTTT.

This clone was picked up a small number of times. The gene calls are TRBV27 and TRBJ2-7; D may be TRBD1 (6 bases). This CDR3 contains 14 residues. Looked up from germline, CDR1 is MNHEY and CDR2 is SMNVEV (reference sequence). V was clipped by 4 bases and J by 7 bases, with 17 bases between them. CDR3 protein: CASSSTTQGWEQYF. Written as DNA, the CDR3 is TGTGCCAGCAGTTCCACAACCCAGGGGTGGGAGCAGTACTTC.

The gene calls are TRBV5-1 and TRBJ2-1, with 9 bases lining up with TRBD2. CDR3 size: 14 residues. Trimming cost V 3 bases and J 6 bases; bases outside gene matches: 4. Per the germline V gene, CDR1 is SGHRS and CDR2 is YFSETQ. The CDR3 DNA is TGCGCCAGCAGCTCCGGGACTAGCCGCAATGAGCAGTTCTTC. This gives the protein CASSSGTSRNEQFF.

CDR3 in amino acids: CASSLVGHQTDTQYF. The CDR3 DNA reads as TGCGCCAGCAGCTTGGTCGGACACCAAACAGATACGCAGTATTTT. This chain joins TRBV5-1 and TRBJ2-3, with D possibly TRBD1 on 5 matching bases. Germline CDR1 and CDR2: SGHRS and YFSETQ. The CDR3 has 15 amino acids. V shed 0 bases and J shed 3 bases, with 11 bases lying between them.

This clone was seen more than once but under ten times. CDR3 DNA: TGCAGTGCACAGTTGCTCGGGGAGCTGTTTTTT. This gives the protein CSAQLLGELFF. The rearrangement links TRBV20-1 to TRBJ2-2, with no clear D. V lost 6 bases and J lost 7, with 9 bases in between. Germline CDR1 reads DFQATT; CDR2 reads SNEGSKA (reference sequence). The CDR3 runs to 11 residues.

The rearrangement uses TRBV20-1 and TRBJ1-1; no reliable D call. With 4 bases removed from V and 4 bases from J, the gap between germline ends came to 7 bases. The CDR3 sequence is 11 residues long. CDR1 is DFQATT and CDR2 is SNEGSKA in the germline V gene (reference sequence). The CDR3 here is CSATLCTEAFF. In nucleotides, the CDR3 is TGCAGTGCTACACTCTGCACTGAAGCTTTCTTT.

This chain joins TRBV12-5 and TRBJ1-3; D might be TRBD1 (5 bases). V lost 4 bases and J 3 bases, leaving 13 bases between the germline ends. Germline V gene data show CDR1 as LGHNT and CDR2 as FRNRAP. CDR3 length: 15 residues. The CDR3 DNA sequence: TGTGCTAGTGGTTCCCCGCAAGGGGTTGGAAACACCATATATTTT. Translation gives CASGSPQGVGNTIYF.

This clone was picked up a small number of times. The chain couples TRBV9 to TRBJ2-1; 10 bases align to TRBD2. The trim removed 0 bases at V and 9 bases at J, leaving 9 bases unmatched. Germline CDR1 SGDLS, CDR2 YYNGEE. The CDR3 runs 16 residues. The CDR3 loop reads CASSVDGSGGNVEQFF. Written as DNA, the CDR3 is TGTGCCAGCAGCGTAGACGGTAGCGGGGGGAATGTTGAGCAGTTCTTC.

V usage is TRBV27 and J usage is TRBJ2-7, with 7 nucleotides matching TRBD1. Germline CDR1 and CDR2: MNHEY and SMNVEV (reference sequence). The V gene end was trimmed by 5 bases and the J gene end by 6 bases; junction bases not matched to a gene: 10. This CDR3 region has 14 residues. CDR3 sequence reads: CASSAIQGLGEQYF. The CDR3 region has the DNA TGTGCCAGCAGTGCCATACAGGGGCTTGGCGAGCAGTACTTC.